This entry is about one T cell receptor beta chain. Its antigen is unidentified. The naive CD8 population came from CD45RO-negative cells selected for CCR7, without terminally differentiated effector memory CD45RA+ cells. Healthy HIV-negative adults without recent acute infections or vaccinations served as donors. The data belong to a study of shared clonotypes between healthy human individuals. Study-level points and caveats: Non-shared clonotypes had lower generation probabilities than those shared by all four donors.

Generated by immunoSEQ multiplex PCR, the TCRdb table keeps only in-frame clones and is missing some. The table has about 820,000 clones, around 92% seen once; the top ten hold more than 20%. This TCR derives from a man between 25 and 39 years old in good health. Sequenced material: naive CD8+ T cells sorted from blood.

CDR3 in DNA: TGCGCCAGCAGCCGGACAGGGACCTCAACTAATGAAAAACTGTTTTTT. Amino acid sequence: CASSRTGTSTNEKLFF. This sequence joins TRBV5-1 and TRBJ1-4, with 8 bases lining up with TRBD1. Germline V gives CDR1 SGHRS, CDR2 YFSETQ. CDR3 size: 16 residues. V shed 4 bases, J shed 0 bases, and the junction held 5 bases outside the gene matches.